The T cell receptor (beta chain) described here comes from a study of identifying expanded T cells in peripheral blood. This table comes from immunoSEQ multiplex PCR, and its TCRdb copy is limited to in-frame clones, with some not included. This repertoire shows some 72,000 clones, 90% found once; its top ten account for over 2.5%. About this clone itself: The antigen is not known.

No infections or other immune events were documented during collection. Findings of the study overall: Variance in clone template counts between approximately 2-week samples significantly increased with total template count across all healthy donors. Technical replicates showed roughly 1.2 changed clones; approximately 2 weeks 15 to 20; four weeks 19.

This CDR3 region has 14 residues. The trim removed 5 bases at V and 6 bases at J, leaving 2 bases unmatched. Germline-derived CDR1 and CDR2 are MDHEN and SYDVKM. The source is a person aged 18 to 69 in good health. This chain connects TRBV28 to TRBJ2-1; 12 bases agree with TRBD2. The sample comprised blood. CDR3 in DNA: TGTGCCAGCAGTCGACTAGCGGGAGTCAATGAGCAGTTCTTC. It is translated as CASSRLAGVNEQFF.